This entry lists 5 T cell receptor beta chains sequenced from one sample in a study of T-cell memory formation after mild COVID-19. From the 5' RACE reads, TCRdb called clonotypes with MiXCR, one entry per CDR3 protein. The sample carries a few hundred thousand distinct CDR3 sequences, roughly 8.2% recorded once. Material for sequencing was PBMCs or a T cell subset sorted from them (not recorded which). Receptors originate from a young man who had mild COVID-19 (a few samples of this study predate the infection). Cell type and time point are not known.

The CDR3 spells CASSQDNTDTQYF. As DNA, the CDR3 is TGTGCCAGCAGCCAAGATAACACAGATACGCAGTATTTT. V and J are TRBV14 and TRBJ2-3; D is undetermined. The CDR3 has 13 amino acids. V shed 0 bases and J shed 2 bases, with 3 bases lying between them. Germline V lookup: CDR1 SGHDN, CDR2 FVKESK.

The chain joins TRBV5-1 to TRBJ2-2, with D possibly being TRBD2 (6 bases). This CDR3 comprises 14 residues. CDR1 and CDR2 (germline): SGHRS, YFSETQ. V lost 4 bases, J lost 6 bases, and 13 bases lay in between. The CDR3 nucleotides are TGCGCCAGCAGCCCAAGGTCGGGGGCCGGGGAGCTGTTTTTT. As protein: CASSPRSGAGELFF. Together with reference TRBV5-1 and TRBJ2-2, the CDR3 gives the full variable domain: KAGVTQTPRYLIKTRGQQVTLSCSPISGHRSVSWYQQTPGQGLQFLFEYFSETQRNKGNFPGRFSGRQFSNSRSEMNVSTLELGDSALYLCASSPRSGAGELFFGEGSRLTVL.

The rearrangement uses TRBV5-6 and TRBJ1-4, with 7 bases aligning to TRBD1. V lost 3 bases, J lost 7 bases, and 15 bases stayed unmatched. Germline-derived CDR1 and CDR2 are SGHDT and YYEEEE. The CDR3 contains 17 residues. Written as DNA, the CDR3 is TGTGCCAGCAGCTCGCCGGGACAGTACTCCAGCGGTGAAAAACTGTTTTTT. Translating gives CASSSPGQYSSGEKLFF.

A few counts support this clonotype. The J gene is TRBJ2-7, the V gene TRBV6-5, with 7 bases matching TRBD1. Germline loops: CDR1 MNHEY, CDR2 SVGAGI. The CDR3 length is 15 residues. Trimming cost V 0 bases and J 7 bases; bases outside gene matches: 9. In DNA, the CDR3 is TGTGCCAGCAGTTACTCCCGGACAGGAGTCGGGGAGCAGTACTTC. Translation gives CASSYSRTGVGEQYF.

In its sample, this clonotype was seen a few times. The chain carries TRBV6-1 and TRBJ1-6; D is perhaps TRBD1 (5 bases). The germline CDR1 and CDR2 sequences are MNHNS and SASEGT. The CDR3 consists of 14 residues. V was pared by 1 base and J by 10 bases, with 11 bases between. The CDR3 region is CASSEEGLRSPLHF. The CDR3 coding sequence is TGTGCCAGCAGTGAAGAGGGGTTGAGATCACCCCTCCACTTT.